Listed here are 22 T cell receptor beta chains from one sample, sequenced in a study of blood T cell repertoires in COVID-19. Generated by immunoSEQ multiplex PCR, the TCRdb table keeps only in-frame clones and is missing some. The table has hundreds of thousands of clones, 80% to 90% seen once. Sequenced: PBMCs or T cells enriched from blood (not recorded which). These receptors were obtained from a young man who had recovered from COVID-19.

This rearrangement joins TRBV3-1 (or the pseudogene TRBV3-2) to TRBJ2-4, with 8 positions matching TRBD2. Germline V lookup: CDR1 LGHDT, CDR2 YNNKEL (reference sequence). V dropped 0 bases and J dropped 12; count of bases not matched to a gene: 7. The CDR3 is 14 amino acids. The CDR3 DNA is TGTGCCAGCAGCCAAGATCGCCCGGGGGGGAGTCAGTACTTC. Translated, it gives CASSQDRPGGSQYF.

This chain uses TRBV2 with TRBJ1-5, with no clear D. V was cut by 2 bases and J by 4 bases, with 9 bases left in between. The CDR3 has 14 residues. Germline CDR1 is SNHLY and CDR2 is FYNNEI. The CDR3 region has the DNA TGTGCCAGCAGTGAATTCCCCAGTAATCAGCCCCAGCATTTT. Amino acid sequence: CASSEFPSNQPQHF.

This chain joins TRBV27 and TRBJ2-5; 10 bases map to TRBD2. Unmatched junction bases numbered 7, after V lost 5 bases and J lost 4 bases. Looked up from germline, CDR1 is MNHEY and CDR2 is SMNVEV (reference sequence). The CDR3 is 15 residues long. The CDR3 sequence: CASSPWGLASETQYF. The CDR3, as DNA: TGTGCCAGCAGTCCATGGGGACTAGCGTCAGAGACCCAGTACTTC.

The CDR3 loop is CASSQDGQGNSPLHF. DNA for the CDR3: TGTGCCAGCAGCCAAGATGGGCAGGGGAATTCACCCCTCCACTTT. The rearrangement uses TRBV4-2 and TRBJ1-6, with D possibly being TRBD1 (6 bases). CDR1 LGHNA and CDR2 YNFKEQ come from the germline V gene. The CDR3 spans 15 residues. Trimming removed 0 bases from V and 7 bases from J, with 10 bases in between.

The chain employs TRBV5-4 and TRBJ2-7, with TRBD1 identical over 7 bases. J gave up 3 bases and V 4 bases, and 10 bases lay outside the gene matches. From germline, CDR1 is SGHNT and CDR2 YYREEE (reference sequence). There are 15 residues in the CDR3. The chain's CDR3 is CASSKMTGTNYEQYF. DNA for the CDR3: TGTGCCAGCAGCAAGATGACAGGGACGAACTACGAGCAGTACTTC.

CDR3 DNA: TGCGCCAGCAGCTCCACCGCGGGACAGTGGGGCGATGAGCAGTTCTTC. The encoded protein is CASSSTAGQWGDEQFF. The chain uses TRBV5-1 and TRBJ2-1; TRBD1 might be the D (7 bases). Trimming pared 3 bases from V and 8 bases from J, leaving 21 bases between. From germline, CDR1 is SGHRS and CDR2 YFSETQ. The CDR3 is 16 amino acids.

V and J are TRBV5-4 and TRBJ1-6, with TRBD1 as a possible D gene (5 bases). With 4 bases removed from V and 5 bases from J, the gap between germline ends came to 13 bases. The germline CDR1 and CDR2 sequences are SGHNT and YYREEE (reference sequence). This CDR3 is built from 15 residues. CDR3 nucleotides: TGTGCCAGCAGCACGTGGACGGGGGATAATTCACCCCTCCACTTT. This codes for CASSTWTGDNSPLHF.

V is TRBV24-1 and J is TRBJ1-3; D perhaps matches TRBD1 (5 bases). Germline V gene sequence: CDR1 KGHDR, CDR2 SFDVKD. The CDR3 runs 17 residues. The germline V and J ends were trimmed by 2 bases and 0 bases, with 13 bases remaining between them. CDR3 loop: CATSDWVGVYSGNTIYF. As DNA, the CDR3 is TGTGCCACCAGTGATTGGGTAGGGGTTTACTCTGGAAACACCATATATTTT.

The chain combines TRBV27 with TRBJ1-2; possible D gene TRBD1, 6 bases. The CDR3 has 15 residues. V lost 3 bases to trimming and J lost 4 bases, with 15 bases between them. The V gene's germline CDR1 is MNHEY and CDR2 SMNVEV (reference sequence). The CDR3: CASSFKAGASYGYTF. CDR3 nucleotides: TGTGCCAGCAGTTTTAAAGCAGGGGCGTCCTATGGCTACACCTTC.

The rearrangement links TRBV29-1 to TRBJ2-1; D is possibly TRBD1 (5 bases). Between the trimmed V and J ends, which lost 4 bases and 5 bases, there was a span of 9 bases. Germline assignment: CDR1 SQVTM and CDR2 ANQGSEA. The CDR3 contains 12 residues. The CDR3 DNA follows: TGCAGCGTTGGACAGCTAAACAATGAGCAGTTCTTC. Protein: CSVGQLNNEQFF.

The chain has TRBV7-9 and TRBJ1-2, with D tentatively TRBD1 (6 bases). The CDR3 sequence is 16 residues long. V shed 5 bases and J shed 0 bases, with 16 bases lying between them. Germline CDR1 is SEHNR and CDR2 is FQNEAQ (reference sequence). The CDR3 here is CASSPKTGSPNYGYTF. As DNA, the CDR3 is TGTGCCAGCAGCCCAAAGACAGGTTCCCCTAACTATGGCTACACCTTC.

This clone has only a few counts. CDR3 loop: CASSQESVSGANVLTF. The CDR3 DNA follows: TGCGCCAGCAGCCAAGAGTCGGTCTCTGGGGCCAACGTCCTGACTTTC. V is TRBV4-3 and J is TRBJ2-6; D is undetermined. The CDR3 runs to 16 residues. Germline CDR1 reads LGHNA; CDR2 reads YSLEER. V was shortened by 0 bases and J by 0 bases, with 6 bases between the two germline ends.

This clone was seen a single time. This chain joins TRBV27 and TRBJ1-5, with D maybe TRBD1 (5 bases). Germline V gene data show CDR1 as MNHEY and CDR2 as SMNVEV (reference sequence). V was clipped by 10 bases and J by 3 bases, with 16 bases between them. The CDR3 sequence is 14 residues long. Here the CDR3 reads CATRQDTDNQPQHF. In DNA, the CDR3 is TGTGCCACTAGGCAGGACACCGACAATCAGCCCCAGCATTTT.

The chain's CDR3 is CASSTYTGGETQYF. CDR3 bases: TGCGCCAGCAGCACATACACAGGGGGGGAGACCCAGTACTTC. This chain joins TRBV5-1 and TRBJ2-5, with TRBD1 matching over 8 bases. J lost 5 bases, V lost 4 bases, and 7 bases had no gene match. The germline CDR1 and CDR2 sequences are SGHRS and YFSETQ. The CDR3 is 14 amino acids.

V gene TRBV7-3 combines with J gene TRBJ2-2; D might be TRBD1 (5 bases). V lost 5 bases and J 6 bases, leaving 13 bases between the germline ends. CDR3 length: 14 amino acids. The V gene's germline CDR1 is SGHTA and CDR2 FQGTGA. CDR3 loop: CASSPQGVAGELFF. In nucleotides, the CDR3 is TGTGCCAGCAGCCCCCAGGGTGTGGCCGGGGAGCTGTTTTTT.

This chain connects TRBV9 to TRBJ2-2; TRBD2 agrees at 8 bases. The V segment lost 0 bases and the J segment 3 bases; nucleotides outside the gene matches: 4. Germline V gene sequence: CDR1 SGDLS, CDR2 YYNGEE. The CDR3 has 16 residues. The DNA of the CDR3 is TGTGCCAGCAGCGTAGGGCTAGCGGGTCACACCGGGGAGCTGTTTTTT. Its protein product is CASSVGLAGHTGELFF.

The chain combines TRBV19 with TRBJ1-5, with 7 positions matching TRBD1. Germline assignment: CDR1 LNHDA and CDR2 SQIVND (reference sequence). This CDR3 is 16 amino acids long. Trimming removed 10 bases from V and 0 bases from J; junction bases left unmatched: 12. CDR3 DNA: TGTGCCACCAACTCAGGGGGAGTATATAGCAATCAGCCCCAGCATTTT. Its translation: CATNSGGVYSNQPQHF.

This clone was counted between two and nine times. In nucleotides, the CDR3 is TGTGCCAGCAGCCGGACCGGGACAGGGGGCAAGAGGGCAACTAATGAAAAACTGTTTTTT. This translates into CASSRTGTGGKRATNEKLFF. The chain links TRBV14 to TRBJ1-4; TRBD1 matches at 12 bases. This CDR3 comprises 20 residues. J lost 0 bases, V lost 4 bases, and 12 bases had no gene match. Germline-derived CDR1 and CDR2 are SGHDN and FVKESK.

The rearrangement joins TRBV5-1 to TRBJ2-1; TRBD2 agrees at 11 bases. This CDR3 has 16 amino acids. The germline CDR1 and CDR2 sequences are SGHRS and YFSETQ. Germline trimming cut 0 bases from V and 8 bases from J; bases unmatched to any gene: 7. In DNA, the CDR3 is TGCGCCAGCAGCTTGGGAGCTAGCGGGGGGCTCCATGAGCAGTTCTTC. It yields the protein CASSLGASGGLHEQFF. Full variable domain (missing parts from reference TRBV5-1 and TRBJ2-1): KAGVTQTPRYLIKTRGQQVTLSCSPISGHRSVSWYQQTPGQGLQFLFEYFSETQRNKGNFPGRFSGRQFSNSRSEMNVSTLELGDSALYLCASSLGASGGLHEQFFGPGTRLTVL.

V is TRBV24-1 and J is TRBJ2-6; tentative D call: TRBD1 (5 bases). CDR3 length equals 20 residues. The germline V and J ends were trimmed by 1 base and 2 bases, with 20 bases remaining between them. From germline, CDR1 is KGHDR and CDR2 SFDVKD. The CDR3 protein is CATSDFSRQGEGAGANVLTF. The CDR3 region has the DNA TGTGCCACCAGTGATTTTTCACGGCAGGGTGAAGGAGCTGGGGCCAACGTCCTGACTTTC.

The gene calls are TRBV21-1 and TRBJ1-5; TRBD1 is the table's D call, not checked against the DNA. TRBV21-1 is labeled a pseudogene. The CDR3 totals 14 residues. DNA of the CDR3: TGTGCCAGCAGCAACAGGGCCGGACATCAGCCCCAGCATTTT. This gives the protein CASSNRAGHQPQHF.

This sequence joins TRBV7-9 and TRBJ2-5, with 12 bases fitting TRBD2. The CDR3 extends over 16 amino acids. V shed 5 bases and J 5 bases; nucleotides not matched to a gene: 9. CDR1 and CDR2 from the germline V gene are SEHNR and FQNEAQ (reference sequence). CDR3 coding DNA: TGTGCCAGCAGCCCCCGGACTAGCGGGGCTCGGGAGACCCAGTACTTC. Amino acids: CASSPRTSGARETQYF.